This T cell receptor beta chain comes out of a study of T cell responses to AZD1222 COVID-19 vaccine. About the research overall: Second doses that came at about 4 or about 12 weeks were put together. Notes on the study in general: Clonal diversity was possibly underestimated, and white British individuals and females predominated among donors.

V dropped 3 bases and J dropped 1 base, with 9 bases sitting between them. This CDR3 region has 14 residues. From germline, CDR1 is MNHNS and CDR2 SASEGT. Clones were sequenced by immunoSEQ multiplex PCR, and TCRdb holds only the in-frame ones, with some missing. The table records 150,000 to 200,000 clones, over 90% of them present only once. A note on this clone: As yet, its antigen is unknown.

This receptor was taken from an adult in good health. This specimen consisted of peripheral blood, obtained on day 0 of AZD1222 vaccination. V gene TRBV6-1 combines with J gene TRBJ1-1; TRBD1 might be the D (6 bases). The CDR3 region is CASSEDSGNTEAFF. The CDR3 nucleotides read TGTGCCAGCAGTGAGGACAGTGGGAACACTGAAGCTTTCTTT.